These 25 T cell receptor beta chains came from one sample sequenced in a study of regulatory T cells in long-lasting Graves disease. Time point of the sample: newly diagnosed GD, antithyroid drugs for less than 3 months. Extracted RNA from PBMCs served as the source of the TCR library. In building TCR beta libraries, iRepertoire HTBI primers were used together with Arm-PCR of CDR3 regions. Each CDR3 protein gets one entry after TCRdb re-called the multiplex PCR reads with MiXCR. The data show fewer than 650,000 distinct CDR3 sequences, with less than 20% seen just once and roughly 18% held by the top ten. The sample also formed part of further work on T cells in Graves' hyperthyroidism and ophthalmopathy.

This specimen was peripheral blood mononuclear cells (PBMCs), taken at new diagnosis, from a patient treated with antithyroid drugs. Receptors were obtained from a woman in her twenties or thirties with Graves disease.

This clonotype was counted ten times or more. The V and J genes are TRBV7-9 and TRBJ1-2, with 8 bases matching TRBD1. The CDR3 contains 14 residues. CDR1 is SEHNR and CDR2 is FQNEAQ in the germline V gene (reference sequence). The junction had 2 bases not matched to a gene; V was cut back by 4 bases and J by 1 base. The CDR3 bases are TGTGCCAGCAGCTCCGGACAGGGTAACTATGGCTACACCTTC. Its translation is CASSSGQGNYGYTF.

This clonotype was seen at least ten times. The V gene is TRBV3-1, the J gene TRBJ1-4, with D hard to call. Germline loops: CDR1 LGHDT, CDR2 YNNKEL (reference sequence). The V gene lost 3 bases and the J gene lost 8 bases, with 13 bases spanning the gap. This CDR3 spans 14 amino acids. The CDR3 DNA sequence: TGTGCCAGCAGCCAGACACATACCGGCGAAAAACTGTTTTTT. Its translation: CASSQTHTGEKLFF.

The V call is TRBV7-9, the J call TRBJ1-2; no definite D call. This CDR3 contains 14 residues. Germline values: CDR1 SEHNR, CDR2 FQNEAQ (reference sequence). Between the trimmed V and J ends, which lost 7 bases and 0 bases, there was a span of 12 bases. CDR3 nucleotide sequence: TGTGCCAGCATGACGGCTGGAGCTAACTATGGCTACACCTTC. Its translation: CASMTAGANYGYTF.

The chain links TRBV6-1 to TRBJ1-4; possibly TRBD1 for D (5 bases). V lost 7 bases, J lost 7 bases, and 19 bases lay in between. The CDR3 covers 15 residues. Germline V CDR1 and CDR2: MNHNS, SASEGT. The DNA of the CDR3 is TGTGCCAGCATGCCCAGGAGGGGCCCAAGTGAAAAACTGTTTTTT. Translation: CASMPRRGPSEKLFF.

The rearrangement joins TRBV20-1 to TRBJ2-3; 8 bases fit TRBD2. Germline-derived CDR1 and CDR2 are DFQATT and SNEGSKA (reference sequence). This CDR3 spans 17 amino acids. The V gene end was trimmed by 3 bases and the J gene end by 0 bases; junction bases not matched to a gene: 11. The DNA of the CDR3 is TGCAGTGCTAGGGTTGGCGGGAGGCCGACCAGCACAGATACGCAGTATTTT. Its translation: CSARVGGRPTSTDTQYF.

This clonotype has at least ten counts. The chain combines TRBV12-3 or TRBV12-4 with TRBJ2-2; D possibly matches TRBD1 or TRBD2 (5 bases each). The CDR3 runs to 15 residues. The V and J ends lost 6 bases and 1 base respectively, with 12 bases between them. CDR3 protein: CASRGGDGNTGELFF. CDR3 sequence (DNA): TGTGCCAGCAGGGGTGGGGACGGGAACACCGGGGAGCTGTTTTTT.

In its sample, this clonotype was seen a few times. The chain carries TRBV5-6 and TRBJ1-2, with TRBD1 identical over 7 bases. CDR1 and CDR2 from the germline V gene are SGHDT and YYEEEE. Germline trimming cut 0 bases from V and 6 bases from J; bases unmatched to any gene: 8. The CDR3 loop spans 15 amino acids. CDR3 coding DNA: TGTGCCAGCAGCTTGGAGGCAGGGGGTTTCGATGGCTACACCTTC. Amino acids: CASSLEAGGFDGYTF.

This clonotype was recorded at least ten times. The rearrangement joins TRBV2 to TRBJ2-1; possible D gene TRBD2, 6 bases. CDR1 is SNHLY, CDR2 FYNNEI, per germline. With 7 bases removed from V and 7 bases from J, the gap between germline ends came to 20 bases. CDR3 size: 15 residues. The CDR3 DNA is TGTGCCAGCACCCTAGGGAGGCGCCTTGGGAATGAGCAGTTCTTC. Its protein product is CASTLGRRLGNEQFF.

V gene TRBV5-1 combines with J gene TRBJ2-5; D gene ambiguous. V shed 0 bases and J shed 2 bases, with 11 bases lying between them. Germline CDR1 SGHRS, CDR2 YFSETQ. The CDR3 totals 15 residues. CDR3 region: CASSLASGTQETQYF. CDR3 nucleotide sequence: TGCGCCAGCAGCTTGGCCTCAGGAACACAAGAGACCCAGTACTTC. Using reference TRBV5-1 and TRBJ2-5 for the parts outside the CDR3, the full variable domain is KAGVTQTPRYLIKTRGQQVTLSCSPISGHRSVSWYQQTPGQGLQFLFEYFSETQRNKGNFPGRFSGRQFSNSRSEMNVSTLELGDSALYLCASSLASGTQETQYFGPGTRLLVL.

This clonotype has just a few counts. A read error may explain this, as a much larger clone is one base away. The conserved closing phenylalanine or tryptophan is absent in this CDR3, likely reflecting a read error. This chain uses TRBV28 with TRBJ2-7, with unresolved D. The germline V gene has CDR1 MDHEN and CDR2 SYDVKM. This CDR3 spans 14 amino acids. Between the trimmed V and J ends, which lost 10 bases and 5 bases, there was a span of 21 bases. CDR3 nucleotide sequence: TGTGCCACCCTTCTACCAAATCGAGCCAACGAGCAGTACCTC. The encoded protein is CATLLPNRANEQYL.

Here the CDR3 reads CASSIDGSSYEQYF. CDR3 in DNA: TGTGCCAGTAGTATAGACGGGAGCTCCTACGAGCAGTACTTC. The chain employs TRBV19 and TRBJ2-7, with D possibly TRBD2 on 6 matching bases. The ends were cut back, 0 bases at V and 0 bases at J, with 6 bases in the middle. Germline assignment: CDR1 LNHDA and CDR2 SQIVND (reference sequence). This CDR3 comprises 14 residues.

This clonotype was detected many times. The genes are TRBV20-1 and TRBJ2-3; 9 bases match TRBD2. With 6 bases clipped from V and 0 bases from J, the junction kept 7 bases outside the gene matches. The V gene's germline CDR1 is DFQATT and CDR2 SNEGSKA (reference sequence). The CDR3 is made up of 15 amino acids. This CDR3 reads CSARGLAASTDTQYF. CDR3 in DNA: TGCAGTGCCCGGGGACTAGCAGCTAGCACAGATACGCAGTATTTT.

This clonotype was observed a few times. The chain recombines TRBV6-2 or TRBV6-3 with TRBJ1-2; possibly TRBD1 for D (5 bases). The length of the CDR3 is 12 residues. The V gene's germline CDR1 is MNHEY and CDR2 SVGEGT. V was clipped by 6 bases and J by 4 bases, with 9 bases between them. For the CDR3, the DNA is TGTGCCAGCAGGCGGGGGGGCTATGGCTACACCTTC. Protein: CASRRGGYGYTF.

This clonotype was picked up many times. This rearrangement joins TRBV28 to TRBJ1-4, with 12 positions matching TRBD1. The J segment lost 11 bases and the V segment lost 3 bases, leaving 10 bases of the junction unmatched. The CDR3 runs 16 residues. CDR1 MDHEN and CDR2 SYDVKM come from the germline V gene. In DNA, the CDR3 is TGTGCCAGCAGTTTTGGGAGCGGGACAGGGGGCGAGAAACTGTTTTTT. As protein: CASSFGSGTGGEKLFF.

The chain links TRBV7-2 to TRBJ2-3; D gene unclear. From germline, CDR1 is SGHTA and CDR2 FQGNSA. The CDR3 extends over 14 amino acids. V was clipped by 6 bases and J by 0 bases, with 10 bases between them. Here the CDR3 reads CASRPGQSTDTQYF. CDR3 DNA: TGTGCCAGCAGACCAGGCCAAAGCACAGATACGCAGTATTTT.

This clonotype was counted a few times. The chain couples TRBV5-6 to TRBJ1-6; D unclear. The germline CDR1 and CDR2 sequences are SGHDT and YYEEEE. The V end lost 6 bases, the J end lost 9 bases, and 16 bases lay between the germline ends. The CDR3 loop spans 14 amino acids. The CDR3 nucleotides read TGTGCCAGCACCCGGGGTCGGTCCGGTTCACCCCTCCACTTT. This codes for CASTRGRSGSPLHF.

The genes are TRBV12-3 or TRBV12-4 and TRBJ1-3, with a tentative D call TRBD1 (6 bases). V gave up 5 bases and J gave up 7 bases, with 15 bases separating them. The CDR3 totals 14 residues. This chain's CDR3 is CASSGGLGGNTIYF. The DNA of the CDR3 is TGTGCCAGCAGTGGGGGACTGGGGGGCAACACCATATATTTT.

This clonotype appeared many times. The chain has TRBV5-5 and TRBJ1-2; possible D gene TRBD1, 5 bases. Germline V CDR1 and CDR2: SGHKS, YYEKEE (reference sequence). This CDR3 region has 14 residues. The germline V and J ends were trimmed by 2 bases and 6 bases, with 14 bases remaining between them. The CDR3 reads CASSFSGTGDGYTF. CDR3 coding DNA: TGTGCCAGCAGCTTCTCCGGGACGGGGGATGGCTACACCTTC.

Turning to this clonotype: One end of the junction varies from germline; a read error may be responsible. The chain couples TRBV5-1 to TRBJ2-3; D may match TRBD1 or TRBD2 (5 bases each). CDR1 SGHRS and CDR2 YFSETQ come from the germline V gene. This CDR3 has 16 residues. The CDR3 sequence is CASGLAGGASTDTQYF. The CDR3 nucleotides are TGCGCCAGCGGCTTGGCTGGGGGAGCTAGCACAGATACGCAGTATTTT. The full variable domain, completed using reference TRBV5-1 and TRBJ2-3, is KAGVTQTPRYLIKTRGQQVTLSCSPISGHRSVSWYQQTPGQGLQFLFEYFSETQRNKGNFPGRFSGRQFSNSRSEMNVSTLELGDSALYLCASGLAGGASTDTQYFGPGTRLTVL.

This clonotype turned up a few times. The chain combines TRBV30 with TRBJ1-2; 8 nucleotides agree with TRBD1. Germline-derived CDR1 and CDR2 are GTSNPN and SVGIG (reference sequence). CDR3 length equals 13 residues. V lost 3 bases, J lost 5 bases, and 5 bases stayed unmatched. CDR3 in amino acids: CAWSLGQGYGYTF. In DNA, the CDR3 is TGTGCCTGGAGCCTAGGACAGGGATATGGCTACACCTTC.

This clonotype was detected only a few times. The chain combines TRBV3-1 with TRBJ1-5; D not resolved. CDR1 is LGHDT, CDR2 YNNKEL, per germline (reference sequence). Between the trimmed V and J ends, which lost 1 base and 7 bases, there was a span of 8 bases. CDR3 length: 13 residues. CDR3 amino acids: CASSQVPGQPQHF. The CDR3 DNA reads as TGTGCCAGCAGCCAAGTACCTGGACAGCCCCAGCATTTT.

V is TRBV4-2 and J is TRBJ2-6; D unclear. With 3 bases removed from V and 0 bases from J, the gap between germline ends came to 15 bases. This CDR3 is built from 18 residues. Germline CDR1 reads LGHNA; CDR2 reads YNFKEQ. The CDR3 spells CASSHLSLASSGANVLTF. The CDR3 DNA reads as TGTGCCAGCAGCCATTTATCTCTCGCGAGCTCTGGGGCCAACGTCCTGACTTTC.

The table lists this clonotype with many counts. The CDR3 region is CASRPIENTEAFF. The CDR3 DNA sequence: TGCGCCAGCAGACCTATCGAGAACACTGAAGCTTTCTTT. The chain couples TRBV5-1 to TRBJ1-1; D is uncertain. The germline V gene encodes CDR1 SGHRS and CDR2 YFSETQ. The CDR3 is 13 amino acids. The germline V and J ends were trimmed by 5 bases and 1 base, with 9 bases remaining between them.

This sequence joins TRBV19 and TRBJ1-5; 8 bases align to TRBD1. The V gene's germline CDR1 is LNHDA and CDR2 SQIVND (reference sequence). The CDR3 runs to 15 residues. Unmatched junction bases numbered 3, after V lost 4 bases and J lost 1 base. CDR3 amino acids: CASSNDRGSNQPQHF. CDR3 bases: TGTGCCAGTAGTAATGACAGGGGAAGCAATCAGCCCCAGCATTTT.

The genes are TRBV20-1 and TRBJ1-5, with no clear D. Trimming stripped 5 bases from V and 4 bases from J, with 12 bases between. This CDR3 region has 13 residues. Germline CDR1 and CDR2: DFQATT and SNEGSKA (reference sequence). In DNA, the CDR3 is TGCAGTGCTCCCCCGGGTGGAAATCAGCCCCAGCATTTT. Translated, it gives CSAPPGGNQPQHF.